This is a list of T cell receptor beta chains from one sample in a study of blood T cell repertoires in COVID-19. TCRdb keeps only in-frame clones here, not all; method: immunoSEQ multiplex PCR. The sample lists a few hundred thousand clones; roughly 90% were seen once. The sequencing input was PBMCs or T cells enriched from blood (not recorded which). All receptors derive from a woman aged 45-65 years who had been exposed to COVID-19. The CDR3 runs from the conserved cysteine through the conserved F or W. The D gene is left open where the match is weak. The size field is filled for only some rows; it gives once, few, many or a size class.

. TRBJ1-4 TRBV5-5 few TGTGCCAGCAGCTCAGGACGGACTCAAACTAATGAAAAACTGTTTTTT CASSSGRTQTNEKLFF
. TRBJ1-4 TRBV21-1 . TGTGCCAGTTGGGACAGACGGGCTACTAATGAAAAACTGTTTTTT CASWDRRATNEKLFF
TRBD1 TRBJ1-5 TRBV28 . TGTGCCAGCAGTCGGCCGCGAACAGGGGGCGCGGGTCAGCCCCAGCATTTT CASSRPRTGGAGQPQHF
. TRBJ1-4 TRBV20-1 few TGCAGTGCTAGTGCAGGGGTGAGGGAAAAACTGTTTTTT CSASAGVREKLFF
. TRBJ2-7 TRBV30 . TGTGCCTGGAATAGAGGGGACACTGTAAGCTCCTACGAGCAGTACTTC CAWNRGDTVSSYEQYF
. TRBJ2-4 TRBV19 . TGTGCCAGTAGTATTAGTGGAGACATTCAGTACTTC CASSISGDIQYF
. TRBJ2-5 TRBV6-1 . TGTGCCAGCAGTGAAGACTGGACGGGGTATAGCGAGACCCAGTACTTC CASSEDWTGYSETQYF
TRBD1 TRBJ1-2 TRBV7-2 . TGTGCCAGCAGCCCCGGGACAGTCGCTAACTATGGCTACACCTTC CASSPGTVANYGYTF
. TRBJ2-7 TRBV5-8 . TGTGCCAGCAGCCTGGACCCGACAGGTAGCTACGAGCAGTACTTC CASSLDPTGSYEQYF
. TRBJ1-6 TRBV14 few TGTGCCAGCAGCCATCGCGGGAATTCACCCCTCCACTTT CASSHRGNSPLHF
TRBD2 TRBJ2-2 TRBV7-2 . TGTGCCAGCAGTAAGACTAGCGGGGGGTCGCGCACCGGGGAGCTGTTTTTT CASSKTSGGSRTGELFF
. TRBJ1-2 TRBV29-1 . TGCAGCGTTGAAGACAGGGGAGACTATGGCTACACCTTC CSVEDRGDYGYTF
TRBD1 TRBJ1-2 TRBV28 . TGTGCCAGCAGTTCGATCGGGACAGGGTACTATGGCTACACCTTC CASSSIGTGYYGYTF
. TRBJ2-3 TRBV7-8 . TGTGCCAGCAGCTTACTAGGCTTGCACAGCACAGATACGCAGTATTTT CASSLLGLHSTDTQYF
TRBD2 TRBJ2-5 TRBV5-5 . TGTGCCAGCAGCTTTCTAGCGGGGGGGGCCAAGGAGACCCAGTACTTC CASSFLAGGAKETQYF
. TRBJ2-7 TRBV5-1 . TGCGCCAGCAGCCGGGGGACAGCCGAGCAGTACTTC CASSRGTAEQYF
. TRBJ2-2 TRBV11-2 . TGTGCCAGCAGACAGTGGGCGACCGGGGAGCTGTTTTTT CASRQWATGELFF
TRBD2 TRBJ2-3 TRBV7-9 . TGTGCCAGCAGCTTACTGACTAGCGGGGGTGAGATCACAGATACGCAGTATTTT CASSLLTSGGEITDTQYF
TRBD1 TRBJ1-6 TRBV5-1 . TGCGCCAGCAGCAGGGACAGCTATAATTCACCCCTCCACTTT CASSRDSYNSPLHF
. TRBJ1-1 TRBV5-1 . TGCGCCAGCAGCCCCGGATCTCAAGGGGGCACTGAAGCTTTCTTT CASSPGSQGGTEAFF
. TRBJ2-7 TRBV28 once TGTGCCAGCAGTTTAGGTCAGTACTACGAGCAGTACTTC CASSLGQYYEQYF
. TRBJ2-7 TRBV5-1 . TGCGCCAGCAGCTTGGATCGGGGGTTCTACGAGCAGTACTTC CASSLDRGFYEQYF
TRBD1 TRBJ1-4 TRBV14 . TGTGCCAGCAGCCGCACTGGGACAGATGAAAAACTGTTTTTT CASSRTGTDEKLFF
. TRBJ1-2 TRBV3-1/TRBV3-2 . TGTGCCAGCAGCCAAGAGGGGGCGGGCCAGCTCTATGGCTACACCTTC CASSQEGAGQLYGYTF
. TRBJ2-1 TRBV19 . TGTGCCAGTAGTACGGAGACTCACTACTCCTACAATGAGCAGTTCTTC CASSTETHYSYNEQFF
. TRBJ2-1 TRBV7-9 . TGTGCCAGCAGCTTAGGGCAGACAGGTAATGAGCAGTTCTTC CASSLGQTGNEQFF
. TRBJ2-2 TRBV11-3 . TGTGCCAGCAGCCGGGGTATCAACACCGGGGAGCTGTTTTTT CASSRGINTGELFF
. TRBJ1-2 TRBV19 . TGTGCCGGGATAGAGAGGGTGTCCCGATATGGCTACACCTTC CAGIERVSRYGYTF
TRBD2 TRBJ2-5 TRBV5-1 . TGCGCCAGCAAAGAAATAGCGGGAAAAGAGACCCAGTACTTC CASKEIAGKETQYF
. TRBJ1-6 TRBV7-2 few TGTGCCAGCAGCTTAAAAATCGCGGCGGGCAAATATAATTCACCCCTCCACTTT CASSLKIAAGKYNSPLHF
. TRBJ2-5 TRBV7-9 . TGTGCCAGCAGCTCCTTCCAGGGCCAAGAGACCCAGTACTTC CASSSFQGQETQYF